Listed here is a single T cell receptor (beta chain). No antigen is known for it. Per-base quality was not reported, and no clone a single base away is much larger than it. Library prep was done by the immunoSEQ multiplex PCR assay. Imported from immuneACCESS, the table was reduced by TCRdb to in-frame sequences with V and J called. These copies leave out some clones; in studies compared against another copy, an unresolved V gene accounts for under half, and the cause of the remainder is not known. Recorded for this sample are around 48,000 clones; around 92% of them occurred a single time. In total, the top ten clones hold 0.67% of the sample. This record belongs to a study of T cell changes during pregnancy in multiple sclerosis (dated by TCRdb to about 2019). Turning to the overall study: In women with multiple sclerosis, the researchers looked at how the T cell repertoire shifted as pregnancy progressed.

The clonotype was recovered from a female donor with multiple sclerosis, enrolled in a pregnancy study. Sample: CD4+ T cells from peripheral blood mononuclear cells, taken in the third trimester of pregnancy.

CDR3 sequence: CASSDPQSTSGRRRREQYF. The DNA sequence is as follows: TGTGCCAGCAGTGACCCCCAGTCGACTAGCGGGAGAAGGCGACGCGAGCAGTACTTC. The chain uses TRBV2 and TRBJ2-7; 12 of the junction bases match TRBD2. CDR1 and CDR2 (SNHLY, FYNNEI) derive from the germline V gene. Spanning cysteine to phenylalanine, the CDR3 consists of 19 amino acids. Only the CDR3 part of the read is kept: 57 bases, read in frame from the first base. The germline V and J ends show losses of 3 bases and 6 bases respectively, and no gene match explains 18 bases of the junction. With the rest looked up from the reference TRBV2 and TRBJ2-7 genes rather than sequenced, the full variable domain is EPEVTQTPSHQVTQMGQEVILRCVPISNHLYFYWYRQILGQKVEFLVSFYNNEISEKSEIFDDQFSVERPDGSNFTLKIRSTKLEDSAMYFCASSDPQSTSGRRRREQYFGPGTRLTVT.